Each of the 4 T cell receptor beta chains below was sequenced from the same sample in a study of T cells in Graves' hyperthyroidism and ophthalmopathy. The source material, RNA transcripts, was used to amplify TCR beta CDR3 regions. A set of HTBI primers served as the primers for a first-round RT-PCR of the TCR CDR3. TCRdb re-analysed the multiplex PCR reads in MiXCR, keeping a single row per CDR3 protein. The sample records 500,000 or so distinct CDR3 sequences, about 16% being singletons. The sequenced sample was blood. The receptors derive from a woman in her thirties with Graves' ophthalmopathy.

The sample holds a few counts of this clonotype. The chain carries TRBV18 and TRBJ2-2, with TRBD2 matching over 7 bases. This CDR3 has 16 residues. The germline V gene has CDR1 KGHSH and CDR2 LQKENI. Losses at the gene ends were 3 bases for V and 7 bases for J; bases not matched to a gene: 11. DNA for the CDR3: TGTGCCAGCTCACCTTTCAAAGCGGGGCGGTACGGGGAGCTGTTTTTT. Amino acid sequence: CASSPFKAGRYGELFF.

This rearrangement joins TRBV12-3 or TRBV12-4 to TRBJ1-2, with 8 positions matching TRBD1. This CDR3 has 12 amino acids. V gave up 5 bases and J gave up 6 bases; unmatched junction bases: 2. CDR3: CASSGTGNGYTF. In DNA, the CDR3 is TGTGCCAGCAGTGGGACAGGAAATGGCTACACCTTC.

There are many counts of this clonotype. J is TRBJ1-5 and V is TRBV6-2 or TRBV6-3; D not resolved. The CDR3 sequence is 14 residues long. Germline V gene lookup returns CDR1 MNHEY and CDR2 SVGEGT. V shed 4 bases and J shed 3 bases, with 10 bases lying between them. CDR3 nucleotides: TGTGCCAGCAGTTCGGGCCAATTCAATCAGCCCCAGCATTTT. Its protein is CASSSGQFNQPQHF.

The chain combines TRBV6-1 with TRBJ2-2, with 11 bases matching TRBD1. The V and J ends lost 5 bases and 6 bases, in that order; junction bases with no gene match: 5. This CDR3 region has 15 residues. CDR1 MNHNS and CDR2 SASEGT come from the germline V gene. The CDR3 spells CASSFMGQGAGELFF. For the CDR3, the DNA is TGTGCCAGCAGTTTTATGGGACAGGGGGCCGGGGAGCTGTTTTTT.